Given below is one TCR beta chain in context. This sample is part of a study of blood T cell repertoires in COVID-19. The CDR3 extends over 15 amino acids. CDR1 and CDR2 from the germline V gene are SGHRS and YFSETQ. The V end was cut by 6 bases, the J end by 5 bases, with 20 bases between. Authors' methods: Amplification from reference gene primers served as the basis for estimated nucleated cell counts. Using immunoSEQ multiplex PCR, the repertoire was profiled, and TCRdb retains in-frame clones only, with some absent. V and J calls and clone size are as listed in that table; D and trimming were resolved from the DNA. In the table there are about 110,000 clones, roughly 80% of which are singletons.

The sequenced sample was peripheral blood. The chain joins TRBV5-1 to TRBJ2-5, with D perhaps matching TRBD1 (5 bases). The receptor was isolated from a woman aged 60-70 years with acute or convalescent COVID-19. The CDR3 nucleotides read TGCGCCAGCACCCCTCGACAGATGGGTGGGGAGACCCAGTACTTC. Amino acid sequence: CASTPRQMGGETQYF.